Each of the 13 T cell receptor beta chains below was sequenced from the same sample in a study of cytomegalovirus exposure and HLA in healthy donors. PCR was performed using 60 Vbeta and 13 Jbeta primers. Produced via immunoSEQ multiplex PCR; TCRdb's table is partial and in-frame only. The specimen's table records 65,000 to 85,000 clones. The specimen sequenced was PBMCs. These receptors originate from a female donor in good health and CMV-seropositive.

The CDR3 coding sequence is TGTGCCAGCAGCTCATTGACAGGGAGCGGGGGCTACACCTTC. Protein: CASSSLTGSGGYTF. This chain joins TRBV11-2 and TRBJ1-2; 7 bases fit TRBD1. From germline, CDR1 is SGHAT and CDR2 FQNNGV. The CDR3 contains 14 residues. V lost 4 bases, J lost 8 bases, and 10 bases stayed unmatched.

Notes on this clone: The junction differs from germline at one of its ends, possibly a read error. The V and J genes are TRBV20-1 and TRBJ1-2; no reliable D call. CDR3 length equals 11 residues. Germline V gene data show CDR1 as DFQATT and CDR2 as SNEGSKA (reference sequence). CDR3 nucleotide sequence: TGCAGCCAAATAGCCAACTACGGCTACACCTTC. As protein: CSQIANYGYTF.

V and J are TRBV19 and TRBJ1-4, with 10 bases lining up with TRBD1. CDR3 size: 15 residues. Germline V gene lookup returns CDR1 LNHDA and CDR2 SQIVND (reference sequence). After removal of 6 bases from V and 5 bases from J, the junction contained 6 bases not matched to a gene. The DNA of the CDR3 is TGTGCCAGTAGCACCGGGACAGGGGTAAATGAAAAACTGTTTTTT. It translates to CASSTGTGVNEKLFF.

The chain has TRBV6-5 and TRBJ2-1; 9 bases agree with TRBD2. CDR3 size: 15 residues. Germline V gene lookup returns CDR1 MNHEY and CDR2 SVGAGI. J lost 3 bases, V lost 6 bases, and 6 bases had no gene match. The CDR3 here is CASSFSGGSYNEQFF. CDR3 sequence (DNA): TGTGCCAGCAGCTTTAGCGGGGGAAGCTACAATGAGCAGTTCTTC.

V gene TRBV6-1 combines with J gene TRBJ2-7; D is possibly TRBD2 (6 bases). V was trimmed by 2 bases and J by 5 bases, leaving 19 bases between them. The germline gives CDR1 MNHNS, CDR2 SASEGT. The CDR3 sequence is 16 residues long. CDR3 sequence reads: CASSEYLDPGVDEQYF. The DNA for the CDR3 is TGTGCCAGCAGTGAATACCTTGACCCGGGGGTGGACGAGCAGTACTTC.

CDR3 nucleotides: TGTGCCAGCAGCTTATCTTTGACAGAAGACAACTATGGCTACACCTTC. As protein: CASSLSLTEDNYGYTF. The V and J genes are TRBV7-9 and TRBJ1-2; TRBD1 might be the D (5 bases). V lost 2 bases and J 2 bases, leaving 15 bases between the germline ends. The CDR3 contains 16 residues. The germline V gene encodes CDR1 SEHNR and CDR2 FQNEAQ (reference sequence). The variable domain in full, with the rest retrieved from reference TRBV7-9 and TRBJ1-2, is DTGVSQNPRHKITKRGQNVTFRCDPISEHNRLYWYRQTLGQGPEFLTYFQNEAQLEKSRLLSDRFSAERPKGSFSTLEIQRTEQGDSAMYLCASSLSLTEDNYGYTFGSGTRLTVV.

This chain uses TRBV28 with TRBJ1-4, with D possibly being TRBD1 (5 bases). The V gene lost 6 bases and the J gene lost 3 bases, with 17 bases spanning the gap. Germline loops: CDR1 MDHEN, CDR2 SYDVKM. The CDR3 has 16 amino acids. The CDR3, as DNA: TGTGCCAGCAGGGTCGGGGGGGTGGTAGCTAATGAAAAACTGTTTTTT. It is translated as CASRVGGVVANEKLFF.

The CDR3 is CASSGLTRPLSNYEQYF. The CDR3 DNA reads TGTGCCAGCAGTGGACTCACCCGACCCCTTAGTAACTACGAGCAGTACTTC. The chain carries TRBV28 and TRBJ2-7, with D maybe TRBD2 (5 bases). Germline CDR1 MDHEN, CDR2 SYDVKM. Trimming removed 5 bases from V and 3 bases from J, with 23 bases in between. This CDR3 has 17 residues.

V usage is TRBV28 and J usage is TRBJ1-2, with D possibly matching TRBD1 (6 bases). Deletions cut 2 bases from V and 6 bases from J, with 16 bases between. Germline CDR1 MDHEN, CDR2 SYDVKM. The CDR3 runs 15 residues. The CDR3, as DNA: TGTGCCAGCAGTTTAAGGGTCGGGGGGCAGGATGGCTACACCTTC. Translated, it gives CASSLRVGGQDGYTF.

This chain links TRBV2 with TRBJ2-7; D is unresolved. Germline-derived CDR1 and CDR2 are SNHLY and FYNNEI. The CDR3 covers 14 residues. V lost 2 bases, J lost 2 bases, and 10 bases lay in between. In DNA form, the CDR3 reads TGTGCCAGCAGTGAACAGGCAGCCCCCTACGAGCAGTACTTC. The encoded protein is CASSEQAAPYEQYF.

The J gene is TRBJ1-2, the V gene TRBV5-4, with D unclear. Germline assignment: CDR1 SGHNT and CDR2 YYREEE (reference sequence). CDR3 length: 14 residues. V gave up 2 bases and J gave up 4 bases, with 12 bases separating them. Written as DNA, the CDR3 is TGTGCCAGCAGCTTTAACGGCCCTAGCTATGGCTACACCTTC. Translating it yields CASSFNGPSYGYTF.

The genes are TRBV28 and TRBJ1-1, with D perhaps matching TRBD1 (5 bases). With 3 bases removed from V and 1 base from J, the gap between germline ends came to 9 bases. There are 14 residues in the CDR3. Germline CDR1 and CDR2: MDHEN and SYDVKM. The CDR3 DNA follows: TGTGCCAGCAGTTTGGGACTCAGGAACACTGAAGCTTTCTTT. Amino acid sequence: CASSLGLRNTEAFF.

The V and J genes are TRBV4-3 and TRBJ1-4, with 7 positions matching TRBD1. V dropped 2 bases and J dropped 7; count of bases not matched to a gene: 16. Looked up from germline, CDR1 is LGHNA and CDR2 is YSLEER. The CDR3 has 18 residues. CDR3 nucleotide sequence: TGCGCCAGCAGCCAAAGTGCCCGGGACAGACTCATAGGTGAAAAACTGTTTTTT. Amino acids: CASSQSARDRLIGEKLFF.